Shown below are 29 T cell receptor beta chains from a single sample sequenced in a study of control samples from healthy donors and cancer patients. Generated by immunoSEQ multiplex PCR, the TCRdb table keeps only in-frame clones and is missing some. The sample has around 80,000 clones, about nine tenths seen once. The sequenced sample consisted of blood. The receptors stem from a man aged 50-60 years in good health.

The rearrangement uses TRBV6-5 and TRBJ2-5; no firm D call. Trimming removed 4 bases from V and 1 base from J, with 10 bases in between. Germline values: CDR1 MNHEY, CDR2 SVGAGI. The CDR3 length is 14 residues. The CDR3 region has the DNA TGTGCCAGCAGTTTGTGGTCCCGCCAAGAGACCCAGTACTTC. Translation: CASSLWSRQETQYF.

CDR3 in amino acids: CASSSRQKPSGNTIYF. Written as DNA, the CDR3 is TGTGCCAGCAGCTCAAGACAGAAGCCTTCTGGAAACACCATATATTTT. The rearrangement links TRBV11-2 to TRBJ1-3, with a possible D match to TRBD1 (5 bases). The V end was cut by 4 bases, the J end by 1 base, with 14 bases between. Germline loops: CDR1 SGHAT, CDR2 FQNNGV. The CDR3 length is 16 residues. The full variable domain, rest sourced from reference TRBV11-2 and TRBJ1-3, is EAGVAQSPRYKIIEKRQSVAFWCNPISGHATLYWYQQILGQGPKLLIQFQNNGVVDDSQLPKDRFSAERLKGVDSTLKIQPAKLEDSAVYLCASSSRQKPSGNTIYFGEGSWLTVV.

The chain has TRBV9 and TRBJ2-1; D may be TRBD1 or TRBD2 (7 bases each). The CDR3 covers 17 residues. The germline V gene encodes CDR1 SGDLS and CDR2 YYNGEE. V lost 0 bases and J 0 bases, leaving 13 bases between the germline ends. The chain's CDR3 is CASSVGGGGRSYNEQFF. The CDR3 DNA is TGTGCCAGCAGCGTAGGGGGAGGGGGCCGCTCCTACAATGAGCAGTTCTTC.

The rearrangement uses TRBV7-8 and TRBJ1-4; maybe TRBD1 (5 bases). V lost 5 bases, J lost 2 bases, and 15 bases lay in between. The V gene's germline CDR1 is SGHVS and CDR2 FQNEAQ. The CDR3 runs 16 residues. The CDR3 protein is CASSQSGTPTNEKLFF. The CDR3 nucleotides are TGTGCCAGCAGCCAATCCGGGACTCCGACTAATGAAAAACTGTTTTTT.

DNA for the CDR3: TGTGCCAGCAAGGAGGTGAGGGACACTGAAGCTTTCTTT. It encodes CASKEVRDTEAFF. The chain uses TRBV6-5 and TRBJ1-1; D unclear. Deletions cut 7 bases from V and 3 bases from J, with 12 bases between. The length of the CDR3 is 13 residues. Germline-derived CDR1 and CDR2 are MNHEY and SVGAGI.

V is TRBV6-4 and J is TRBJ1-2; 8 nucleotides match TRBD1. V lost 3 bases to trimming and J lost 7 bases; unmatched junction nucleotides: 10. There are 15 residues in the CDR3. In germline, CDR1 is MRHNA, CDR2 SNTAGT. The CDR3 region has the DNA TGTGCCAGCAGTGAGACAGGGGCGAAAGGGTCTGGCTACACCTTC. Translation gives CASSETGAKGSGYTF.

V usage is TRBV6-5 and J usage is TRBJ2-7; 7 bases are shared with TRBD1. Per germline, CDR1 MNHEY and CDR2 SVGAGI. V shed 11 bases, J shed 1 base, and the junction held 11 bases outside the gene matches. This CDR3 is built from 14 residues. The CDR3 coding sequence is TGTGCCTCCGAAACCGGGACAGCATCCTACGAGCAGTACTTC. This gives the protein CASETGTASYEQYF.

CDR3 coding DNA: TGTGCCAGTTACGGACAGGGAATCTCGGTTGCTTTCTTT. This encodes CASYGQGISVAFF. The J gene is TRBJ1-1, the V gene TRBV6-5; TRBD1 matches 8 bases. V was clipped by 9 bases and J by 11 bases; unmatched bases: 14. Per germline, CDR1 MNHEY and CDR2 SVGAGI. The CDR3 runs 13 residues.

The chain's CDR3 is CASSPNSYNSPLHF. The DNA of the CDR3 is TGTGCCAGCAGTCCTAACTCCTATAATTCACCCCTCCACTTT. This chain links TRBV27 with TRBJ1-6; D gene ambiguous. Germline CDR1 reads MNHEY; CDR2 reads SMNVEV (reference sequence). V lost 5 bases, J lost 0 bases, and 5 bases lay in between. CDR3 length: 14 residues.

The CDR3 region is CASSRQVGRRTEAFF. CDR3 nucleotide sequence: TGTGCCAGCAGCAGACAGGTGGGAAGGCGCACTGAAGCTTTCTTT. The chain joins TRBV9 to TRBJ1-1, with D perhaps TRBD1 (6 bases). With 4 bases removed from V and 4 bases from J, the gap between germline ends came to 17 bases. Germline V lookup: CDR1 SGDLS, CDR2 YYNGEE. The CDR3 runs 15 residues.

This rearrangement joins TRBV27 to TRBJ1-1; no reliable D call. The CDR3 extends over 13 amino acids. Germline-derived CDR1 and CDR2 are MNHEY and SMNVEV (reference sequence). V shed 2 bases and J shed 2 bases, with 6 bases lying between them. CDR3 sequence: CASSLGANTEAFF. The CDR3 DNA is TGTGCCAGCAGTTTAGGAGCCAACACTGAAGCTTTCTTT.

This chain joins TRBV2 and TRBJ2-2; the match to TRBD1 covers 7 bases. With V trimmed by 6 bases and J by 0 bases, 4 bases remained unmatched. The CDR3 length is 15 residues. Germline CDR1 SNHLY, CDR2 FYNNEI. The DNA for the CDR3 is TGTGCCAGCAGAAGGGACAGTACGAACACCGGGGAGCTGTTTTTT. Translated, it gives CASRRDSTNTGELFF.

CDR3 protein: CASSQLDTNYGYTF. The DNA for the CDR3 is TGTGCCAGCAGCCAGTTAGATACTAACTATGGCTACACCTTC. This chain links TRBV3-1 (or the pseudogene TRBV3-2) with TRBJ1-2, with D unclear. Looked up from germline, CDR1 is LGHDT and CDR2 is YNNKEL (reference sequence). The CDR3 is 14 amino acids. V gave up 3 bases and J gave up 0 bases, with 8 bases separating them.

The chain links TRBV6-5 to TRBJ1-2; D may be TRBD1 (5 bases). Trimming shortened V by 0 bases and J by 8 bases, and 13 bases separated the two germline ends. The CDR3 extends over 14 amino acids. Germline CDR1 is MNHEY and CDR2 is SVGAGI. CDR3 DNA sequence: TGTGCCAGCAGTTACTCGCCGCAGGGATTCGGCTACACCTTC. Protein product: CASSYSPQGFGYTF.

The genes are TRBV11-2 and TRBJ1-1; weak D call: TRBD1 (6 bases). The CDR3 length is 14 residues. V lost 5 bases, J lost 0 bases, and 10 bases lay in between. Germline CDR1 SGHAT, CDR2 FQNNGV. The CDR3 spells CASSPYRVNTEAFF. In DNA form, the CDR3 reads TGTGCCAGCAGCCCATACAGGGTGAACACTGAAGCTTTCTTT.

V usage is TRBV18 and J usage is TRBJ1-2, with D unclear. The germline V and J ends were trimmed by 5 bases and 5 bases, with 6 bases remaining between them. CDR3 length: 11 amino acids. Looked up from germline, CDR1 is KGHSH and CDR2 is LQKENI. In DNA form, the CDR3 reads TGTGCCAGCTCAGACAATTATGGCTACACCTTC. It specifies CASSDNYGYTF.

The chain uses TRBV27 and TRBJ2-7; TRBD1 or TRBD2 may be the D gene (6 bases each). The CDR3 extends over 15 amino acids. Between the trimmed V and J ends, which lost 5 bases and 3 bases, there was a span of 17 bases. Germline V gene sequence: CDR1 MNHEY, CDR2 SMNVEV (reference sequence). The CDR3, as DNA: TGTGCCAGCAGTCCCGCCCCGGGGGCCAACTACGAGCAGTACTTC. It translates to CASSPAPGANYEQYF.

The chain is built from TRBV7-8 and TRBJ1-3; TRBD1 is a possible D gene (6 bases). CDR1 is SGHVS, CDR2 FQNEAQ, per germline. This CDR3 has 14 amino acids. Trimming shortened V by 2 bases and J by 4 bases, and 9 bases separated the two germline ends. CDR3 DNA: TGTGCCAGCAGCTTAATTGGGGGCGGAAACACCATATATTTT. It specifies CASSLIGGGNTIYF.

V and J are TRBV7-9 and TRBJ1-1, with TRBD1 matching over 7 bases. V was pared by 5 bases and J by 1 base, with 10 bases of the junction left unmatched. The germline V gene encodes CDR1 SEHNR and CDR2 FQNEAQ (reference sequence). The CDR3 contains 16 residues. This CDR3 is CASSPRTAGGNTEAFF. In nucleotides, the CDR3 is TGTGCCAGCAGCCCCCGCACGGCAGGGGGGAACACTGAAGCTTTCTTT. Full variable domain (missing parts from reference TRBV7-9 and TRBJ1-1): DTGVSQNPRHKITKRGQNVTFRCDPISEHNRLYWYRQTLGQGPEFLTYFQNEAQLEKSRLLSDRFSAERPKGSFSTLEIQRTEQGDSAMYLCASSPRTAGGNTEAFFGQGTRLTVV.

The sample holds one count of this clone. The V gene is TRBV19, the J gene TRBJ2-1; weak D call: TRBD2 (6 bases). The CDR3 covers 15 residues. CDR1 and CDR2 from the germline V gene are LNHDA and SQIVND (reference sequence). V lost 7 bases, J lost 7 bases, and 20 bases lay in between. The CDR3 loop is CASTFRVVGGNEQFF. CDR3 nucleotides: TGTGCCAGTACCTTCAGGGTCGTGGGAGGAAATGAGCAGTTCTTC.

The chain links TRBV4-2 to TRBJ1-1; TRBD1 aligns across 12 bases. V was clipped by 4 bases and J by 3 bases; unmatched bases: 12. CDR1 is LGHNA and CDR2 is YNFKEQ in the germline V gene. This CDR3 has 18 residues. Here the CDR3 DNA reads TGTGCCAGCAGCCCCCCAGGGGACAGGGGGCGGAGGGACACTGAAGCTTTCTTT. This codes for CASSPPGDRGRRDTEAFF.

In nucleotides, the CDR3 is TGCGCCAGCAGGACTAGCGGGGACCAAGAGACCCAGTACTTC. Amino acid sequence: CASRTSGDQETQYF. The chain carries TRBV5-1 and TRBJ2-5, with 11 nucleotides matching TRBD2. The CDR3 contains 14 residues. V trimming: 5 bases; J trimming: 0 bases; junction bases outside the gene matches: 0. CDR1 and CDR2 from the germline V gene are SGHRS and YFSETQ.

The rearrangement links TRBV6-5 to TRBJ1-6, with D hard to call. V gave up 6 bases and J gave up 9 bases, with 6 bases separating them. The CDR3 contains 11 residues. In germline, CDR1 is MNHEY, CDR2 SVGAGI. This CDR3 reads CASRESSPLHF. The CDR3 DNA reads as TGTGCCAGCAGGGAGTCTTCACCCCTCCACTTT.

The chain recombines TRBV5-6 with TRBJ2-5; D is perhaps TRBD2 (5 bases). The CDR3 has 15 amino acids. V lost 0 bases and J 1 base, leaving 10 bases between the germline ends. CDR1 is SGHDT and CDR2 is YYEEEE in the germline V gene. The DNA for the CDR3 is TGTGCCAGCAGCTTGGAGGGAGTGTTCCAAGAGACCCAGTACTTC. Translation gives CASSLEGVFQETQYF.

The chain has TRBV4-1 and TRBJ2-2; D might be TRBD1 (5 bases). Germline V lookup: CDR1 MGHRA, CDR2 YSYEKL. The germline V and J ends were trimmed by 4 bases and 1 base, with 7 bases remaining between them. The CDR3 spans 14 residues. The CDR3 protein is CASSPGQNTGELFF. CDR3 coding DNA: TGCGCCAGCAGCCCCGGACAGAACACCGGGGAGCTGTTTTTT.

V is TRBV5-6 and J is TRBJ2-7, with D perhaps TRBD2 (5 bases). The V end lost 2 bases, the J end lost 0 bases, and 9 bases lay between the germline ends. The CDR3 sequence is 14 residues long. Looked up from germline, CDR1 is SGHDT and CDR2 is YYEEEE. DNA of the CDR3: TGTGCCAGCAGCTTCGGACTCGGCTCCTACGAGCAGTACTTC. Amino acids: CASSFGLGSYEQYF.

This chain joins TRBV12-3 or TRBV12-4 and TRBJ1-5; D is possibly TRBD1 (5 bases). With 7 bases removed from V and 6 bases from J, the gap between germline ends came to 13 bases. The CDR3 is 13 residues long. CDR3 bases: TGTGCCAGCATCAAGGGGCAGGGTCAGCCCCAGCATTTT. It encodes CASIKGQGQPQHF.

The chain has TRBV15 and TRBJ1-1; D remains ambiguous. CDR1 and CDR2 from the germline V gene are LNHNV and YYDKDF (reference sequence). V lost 0 bases, J lost 5 bases, and 10 bases lay in between. The CDR3 sequence is 14 residues long. CDR3 sequence (DNA): TGTGCCACCAGCAGAGATAGGGTCAGGACTGAAGCTTTCTTT. Encoded protein: CATSRDRVRTEAFF. Supplemented by reference TRBV15 and TRBJ1-1, the full variable domain reads DAMVIQNPRYQVTQFGKPVTLSCSQTLNHNVMYWYQQKSSQAPKLLFHYYDKDFNNEADTPDNFQSRRPNTSFCFLDIRSPGLGDTAMYLCATSRDRVRTEAFFGQGTRLTVV.

The chain carries TRBV28 and TRBJ2-3; TRBD1 agrees at 7 bases. The CDR3 consists of 16 residues. CDR1 MDHEN and CDR2 SYDVKM come from the germline V gene. Trimming took 5 bases from V and 0 from J; bases not matched to a gene: 8. CDR3 region: CASSLRTGRSTDTQYF. CDR3 DNA: TGTGCCAGCAGTCTGCGGACAGGACGTAGCACAGATACGCAGTATTTT.